One and the same sample provided the 26 T cell receptor beta chains below, sequenced in a study of CD8 T cells in cerebrospinal fluid in Alzheimer's disease. TCRdb reprocessed the 10x single-cell sequencing reads and stores each CDR3 protein as one record, lacking DNA. The listing contains fewer than 2,000 distinct CDR3 sequences. Material for sequencing was cerebrospinal fluid. These receptors were taken from a human donor in good health.

CDR3 in amino acids: CSARDSQGAETQYF. This rearrangement joins TRBV20-1 to TRBJ2-5; checking the TCRdb D call of TRBD1 is not possible without DNA. The CDR3 is 14 residues long. Germline values: CDR1 DFQATT, CDR2 SNEGSKA (reference sequence).

Considering frequency, this clonotype is large (0.1 to 1%). The gene calls are TRBV4-3 and TRBJ1-2; the D call from TCRdb, TRBD1, cannot be confirmed without DNA. The CDR3 has 15 amino acids. In germline, CDR1 is LGHNA, CDR2 YSLEER. CDR3 amino acids: CASSPRGGLNYGYTF.

This chain connects TRBV19 to TRBJ2-7; TCRdb indicates TRBD1, and absent DNA this call remains unverified. CDR3 length: 15 amino acids. Germline V gene sequence: CDR1 LNHDA, CDR2 SQIVND (reference sequence). The CDR3 spells CASSAPGHGDYEQYF.

Measured by frequency, this clonotype is medium-sized. This chain connects TRBV11-2 to TRBJ2-7. Germline CDR1 and CDR2: SGHAT and FQNNGV. This CDR3 has 13 amino acids. The CDR3 protein is CASSLVVSYEQYF.

According to its frequency, this clonotype is medium-sized. V gene TRBV12-3 or TRBV12-4 combines with J gene TRBJ2-5; the D call of TRBD1 rests on TCRdb alone, since no DNA is present to check it. This CDR3 is 15 amino acids long. The CDR3 here is CASSVGQGVQETQYF.

This clonotype is identified as medium-sized from frequency. V and J are TRBV7-6 and TRBJ2-1; as DNA is missing, the TRBD1 call by TCRdb cannot be tested. Germline assignment: CDR1 SGHVS and CDR2 FNYEAQ. The CDR3 spans 15 residues. This CDR3 is CASSFFTGPGNEQFF.

This clonotype counts as medium-sized by frequency. The rearrangement uses TRBV2 and TRBJ2-4; the TCRdb D gene call, TRBD2, has no DNA to confirm it. Germline values: CDR1 SNHLY, CDR2 FYNNEI. The CDR3 has 14 residues. The CDR3 spells CASSMRAHKNIQYF.

The chain couples TRBV5-4 to TRBJ2-7; as DNA is missing, the TRBD1 call by TCRdb cannot be tested. Germline-derived CDR1 and CDR2 are SGHNT and YYREEE (reference sequence). The CDR3 has 14 amino acids. The CDR3 sequence is CASSSSGHTYEQYF.

This clonotype is identified as large from frequency. The rearrangement uses TRBV7-9 and TRBJ2-3; absent DNA, TCRdb's TRBD1 call cannot be checked. There are 15 residues in the CDR3. Germline V CDR1 and CDR2: SEHNR, FQNEAQ (reference sequence). The CDR3 is CASGTLSGGTDTQYF.

This clonotype ranks as medium-sized (0.01 to 0.1%) in terms of frequency. The rearrangement links TRBV20-1 to TRBJ2-5; TCRdb's D gene call, TRBD2, goes unchecked for lack of DNA. This CDR3 is built from 15 residues. Germline values: CDR1 DFQATT, CDR2 SNEGSKA (reference sequence). The CDR3 sequence: CSAPSRGRAVLTQYF.

This clonotype is identified as large from frequency. The J gene is TRBJ1-2, the V gene TRBV11-3. The germline V gene encodes CDR1 SGHNT and CDR2 YENEEA. This CDR3 region has 13 residues. CDR3 region: CASSQRSFYGYTF.

This clonotype is called medium-sized (0.01 to 0.1%) based on its frequency. The V and J genes are TRBV5-1 and TRBJ2-3; TCRdb names TRBD1, which stays unverified in the absence of DNA. Germline V gene sequence: CDR1 SGHRS, CDR2 YFSETQ. The CDR3 has 17 amino acids. CDR3 region: CASSLVVRDTGTDTQYF.

The CDR3 here is CASSGTSGGFFTDTQYF. The chain combines TRBV9 with TRBJ2-3; as DNA is missing, the TRBD2 call by TCRdb cannot be tested. Germline CDR1 is SGDLS and CDR2 is YYNGEE. This CDR3 has 17 residues.

By frequency, this clonotype registers medium-sized (0.01 to 0.1%). The chain uses TRBV18 and TRBJ1-5; TCRdb proposes TRBD1, but this gene call is untestable without DNA. CDR1 and CDR2 from the germline V gene are KGHSH and LQKENI. CDR3 size: 15 residues. The CDR3 here is CASSPAPTGNQPQHF.

This clonotype is classed as medium-sized by frequency. The CDR3 reads CASRLWGLVAGELFF. This chain connects TRBV28 to TRBJ2-2. The CDR3 sequence is 15 residues long. Germline CDR1 reads MDHEN; CDR2 reads SYDVKM.

This clonotype registers medium-sized by frequency. This chain links TRBV5-1 with TRBJ1-6; lacking DNA, the TRBD1 call made by TCRdb goes unchecked. Germline assignment: CDR1 SGHRS and CDR2 YFSETQ. CDR3 size: 16 residues. The CDR3 is CASSLAGVEQNSPLHF.

This rearrangement joins TRBV15 to TRBJ1-2. Per germline, CDR1 LNHNV and CDR2 YYDKDF (reference sequence). The CDR3 loop spans 13 amino acids. CDR3 sequence reads: CATSPDGRYGYTF.

This clonotype is labeled medium-sized (0.01 to 0.1%) based on frequency. The V gene is TRBV7-9, the J gene TRBJ2-7; as DNA is missing, the TRBD1 call by TCRdb cannot be tested. This CDR3 region has 14 residues. Germline V gene data show CDR1 as SEHNR and CDR2 as FQNEAQ (reference sequence). The CDR3 reads CASSSPGTGLEQYF.

This clonotype counts as large by frequency. The CDR3 spells CASSPGDRENTEAFF. V gene TRBV5-1 combines with J gene TRBJ1-1; TCRdb's D call of TRBD1 is untestable without DNA. Germline V lookup: CDR1 SGHRS, CDR2 YFSETQ. The CDR3 consists of 15 residues.

Frequency places this clonotype as medium-sized (0.01 to 0.1%). The V gene is TRBV28, the J gene TRBJ2-1; the D call of TRBD2 rests on TCRdb alone, since no DNA is present to check it. The CDR3 covers 15 residues. The germline gives CDR1 MDHEN, CDR2 SYDVKM. CDR3 sequence: CASSLPGARLDEQFF. The full variable domain, rest sourced from reference TRBV28 and TRBJ2-1, is DVKVTQSSRYLVKRTGEKVFLECVQDMDHENMFWYRQDPGLGLRLIYFSYDVKMKEKGDIPEGYSVSREKKERFSLILESASTNQTSMYLCASSLPGARLDEQFFGPGTRLTVL.

Measured by frequency, this clonotype is medium-sized. The chain recombines TRBV12-3 or TRBV12-4 with TRBJ2-2; as DNA is missing, the TRBD2 call by TCRdb cannot be tested. The CDR3 length is 16 residues. The CDR3 is CASGGDGTTNTGELFF.

This clonotype shows up as medium-sized (0.01 to 0.1%) by frequency. The CDR3 loop is CASSHWAGVYNEQFF. V and J are TRBV5-6 and TRBJ2-1. Germline CDR1 SGHDT, CDR2 YYEEEE. The CDR3 spans 15 residues.

Considering frequency, this clonotype is medium-sized (0.01 to 0.1%). The chain employs TRBV3-1 and TRBJ2-6; the D call of TRBD1 rests on TCRdb alone, since no DNA is present to check it. This CDR3 is 17 amino acids long. The germline V gene has CDR1 LGHDT and CDR2 YNNKEL (reference sequence). The CDR3 region is CASSLSRAISGANVLTF.

Frequency places this clonotype as medium-sized (0.01 to 0.1%). The chain combines TRBV19 with TRBJ2-7; TCRdb's D call of TRBD1 is untestable without DNA. The CDR3 runs to 13 residues. In germline, CDR1 is LNHDA, CDR2 SQIVND (reference sequence). The CDR3 loop is CASSIAQGREQYF.

This clonotype ranks as medium-sized in terms of frequency. This chain uses TRBV28 with TRBJ2-3; the D call from TCRdb, TRBD1, cannot be confirmed without DNA. The CDR3 covers 11 residues. The germline gives CDR1 MDHEN, CDR2 SYDVKM. CDR3 region: CALRGGNTQYF.

This clonotype is deemed medium-sized (0.01 to 0.1%) by its frequency. This sequence joins TRBV7-9 and TRBJ1-2; lacking DNA, the TRBD1 call made by TCRdb goes unchecked. CDR3 length: 12 residues. The V gene's germline CDR1 is SEHNR and CDR2 FQNEAQ (reference sequence). This chain's CDR3 is CASSSTGFGYTF.